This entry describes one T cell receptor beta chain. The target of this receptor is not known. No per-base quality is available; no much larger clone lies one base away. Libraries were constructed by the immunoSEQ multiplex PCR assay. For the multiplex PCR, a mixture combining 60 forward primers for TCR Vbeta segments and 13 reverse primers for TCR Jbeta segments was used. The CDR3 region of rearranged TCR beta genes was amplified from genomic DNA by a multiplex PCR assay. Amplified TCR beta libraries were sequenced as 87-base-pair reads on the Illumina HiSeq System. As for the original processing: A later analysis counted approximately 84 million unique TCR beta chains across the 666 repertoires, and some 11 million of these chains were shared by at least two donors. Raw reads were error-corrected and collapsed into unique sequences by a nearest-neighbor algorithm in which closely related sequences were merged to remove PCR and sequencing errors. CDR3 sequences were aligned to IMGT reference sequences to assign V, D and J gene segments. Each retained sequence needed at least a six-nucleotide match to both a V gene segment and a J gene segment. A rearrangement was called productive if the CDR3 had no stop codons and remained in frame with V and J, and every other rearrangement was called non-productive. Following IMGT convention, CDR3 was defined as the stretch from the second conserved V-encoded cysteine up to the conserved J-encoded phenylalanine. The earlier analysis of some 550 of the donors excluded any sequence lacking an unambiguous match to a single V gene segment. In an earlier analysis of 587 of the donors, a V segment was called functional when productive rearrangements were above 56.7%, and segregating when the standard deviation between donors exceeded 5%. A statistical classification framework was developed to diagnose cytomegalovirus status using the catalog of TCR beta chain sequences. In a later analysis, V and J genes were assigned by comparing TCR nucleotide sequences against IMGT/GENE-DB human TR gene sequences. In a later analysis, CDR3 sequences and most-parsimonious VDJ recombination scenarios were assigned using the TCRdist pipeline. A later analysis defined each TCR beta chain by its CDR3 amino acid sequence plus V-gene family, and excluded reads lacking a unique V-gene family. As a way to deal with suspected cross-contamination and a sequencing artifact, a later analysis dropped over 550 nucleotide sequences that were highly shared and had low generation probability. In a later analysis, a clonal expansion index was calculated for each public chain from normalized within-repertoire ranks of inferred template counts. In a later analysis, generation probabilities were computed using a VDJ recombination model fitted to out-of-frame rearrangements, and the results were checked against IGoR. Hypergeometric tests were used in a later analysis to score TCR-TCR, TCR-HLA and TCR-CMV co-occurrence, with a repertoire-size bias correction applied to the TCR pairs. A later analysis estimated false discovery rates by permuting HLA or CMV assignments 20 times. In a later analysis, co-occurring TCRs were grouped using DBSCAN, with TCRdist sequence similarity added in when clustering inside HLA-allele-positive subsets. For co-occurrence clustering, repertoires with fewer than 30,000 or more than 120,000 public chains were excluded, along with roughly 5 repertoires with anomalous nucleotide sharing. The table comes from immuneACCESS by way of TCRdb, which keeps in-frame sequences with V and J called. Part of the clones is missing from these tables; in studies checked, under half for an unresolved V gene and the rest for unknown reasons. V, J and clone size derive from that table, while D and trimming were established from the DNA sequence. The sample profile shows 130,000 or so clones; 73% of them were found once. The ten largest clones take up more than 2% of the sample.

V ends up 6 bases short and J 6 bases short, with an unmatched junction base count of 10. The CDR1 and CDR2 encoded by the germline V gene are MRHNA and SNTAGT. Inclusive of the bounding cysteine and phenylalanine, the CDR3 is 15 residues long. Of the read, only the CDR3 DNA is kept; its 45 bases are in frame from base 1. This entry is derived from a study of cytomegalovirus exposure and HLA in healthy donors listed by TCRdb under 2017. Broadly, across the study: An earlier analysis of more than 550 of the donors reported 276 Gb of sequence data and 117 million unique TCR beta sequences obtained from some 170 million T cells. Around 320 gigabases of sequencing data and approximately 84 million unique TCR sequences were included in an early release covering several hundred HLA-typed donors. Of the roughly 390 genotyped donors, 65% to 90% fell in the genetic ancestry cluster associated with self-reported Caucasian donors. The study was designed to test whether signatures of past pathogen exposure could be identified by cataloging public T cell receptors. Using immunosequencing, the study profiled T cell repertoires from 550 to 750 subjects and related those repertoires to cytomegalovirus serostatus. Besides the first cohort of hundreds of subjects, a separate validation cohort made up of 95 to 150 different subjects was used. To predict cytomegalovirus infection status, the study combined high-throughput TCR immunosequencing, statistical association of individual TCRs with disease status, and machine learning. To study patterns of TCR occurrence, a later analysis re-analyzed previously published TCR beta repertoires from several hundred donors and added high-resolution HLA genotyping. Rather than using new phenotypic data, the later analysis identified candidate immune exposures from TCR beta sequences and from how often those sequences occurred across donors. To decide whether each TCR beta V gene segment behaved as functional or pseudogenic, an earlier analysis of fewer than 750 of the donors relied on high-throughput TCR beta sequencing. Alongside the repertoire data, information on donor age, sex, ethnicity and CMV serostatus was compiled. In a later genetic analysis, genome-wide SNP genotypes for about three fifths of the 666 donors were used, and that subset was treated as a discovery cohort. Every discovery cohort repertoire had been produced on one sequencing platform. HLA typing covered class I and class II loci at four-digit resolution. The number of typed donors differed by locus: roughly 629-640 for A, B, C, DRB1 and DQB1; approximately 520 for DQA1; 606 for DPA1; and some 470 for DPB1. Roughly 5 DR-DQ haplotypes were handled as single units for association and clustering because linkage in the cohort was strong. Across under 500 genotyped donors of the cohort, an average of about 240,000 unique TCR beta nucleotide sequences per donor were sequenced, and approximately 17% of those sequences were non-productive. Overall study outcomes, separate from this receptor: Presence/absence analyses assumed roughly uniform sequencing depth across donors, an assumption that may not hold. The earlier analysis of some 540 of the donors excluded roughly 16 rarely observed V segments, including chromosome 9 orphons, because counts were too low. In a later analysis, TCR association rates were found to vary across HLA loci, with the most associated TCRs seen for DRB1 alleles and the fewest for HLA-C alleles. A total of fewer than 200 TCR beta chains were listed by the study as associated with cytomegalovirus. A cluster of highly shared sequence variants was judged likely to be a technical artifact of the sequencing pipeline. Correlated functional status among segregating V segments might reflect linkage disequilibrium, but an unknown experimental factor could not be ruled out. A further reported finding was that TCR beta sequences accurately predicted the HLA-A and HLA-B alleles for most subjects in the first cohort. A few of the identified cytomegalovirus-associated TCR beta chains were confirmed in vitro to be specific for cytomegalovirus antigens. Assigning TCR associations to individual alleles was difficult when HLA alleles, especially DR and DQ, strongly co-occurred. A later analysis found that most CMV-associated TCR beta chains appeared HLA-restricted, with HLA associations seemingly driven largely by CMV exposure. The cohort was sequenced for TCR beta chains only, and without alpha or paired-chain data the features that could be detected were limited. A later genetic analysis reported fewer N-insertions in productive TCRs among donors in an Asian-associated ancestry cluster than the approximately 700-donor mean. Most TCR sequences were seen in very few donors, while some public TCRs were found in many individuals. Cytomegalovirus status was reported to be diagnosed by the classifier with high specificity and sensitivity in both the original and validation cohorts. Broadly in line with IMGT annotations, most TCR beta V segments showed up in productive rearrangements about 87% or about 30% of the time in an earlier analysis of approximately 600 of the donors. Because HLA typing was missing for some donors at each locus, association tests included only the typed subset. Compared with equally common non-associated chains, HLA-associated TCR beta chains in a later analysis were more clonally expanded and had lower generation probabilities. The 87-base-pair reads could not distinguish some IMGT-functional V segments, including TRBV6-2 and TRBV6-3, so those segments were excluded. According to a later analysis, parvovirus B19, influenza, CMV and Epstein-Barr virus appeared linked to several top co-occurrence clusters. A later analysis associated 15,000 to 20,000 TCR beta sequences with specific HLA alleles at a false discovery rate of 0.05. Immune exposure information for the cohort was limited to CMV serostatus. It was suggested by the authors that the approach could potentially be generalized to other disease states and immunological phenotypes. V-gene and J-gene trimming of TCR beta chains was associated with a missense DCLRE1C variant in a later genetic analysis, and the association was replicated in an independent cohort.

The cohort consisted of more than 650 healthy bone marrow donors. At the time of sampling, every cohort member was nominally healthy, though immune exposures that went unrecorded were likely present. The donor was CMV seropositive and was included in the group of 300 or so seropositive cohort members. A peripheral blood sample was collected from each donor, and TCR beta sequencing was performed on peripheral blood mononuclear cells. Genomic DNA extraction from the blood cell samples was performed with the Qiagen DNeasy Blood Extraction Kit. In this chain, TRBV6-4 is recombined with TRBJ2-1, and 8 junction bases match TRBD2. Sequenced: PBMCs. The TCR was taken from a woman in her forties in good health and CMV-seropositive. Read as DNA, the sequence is TGTGCCAGCAGGAAGGGACTAGAGGGATTCAATGAGCAGTTCTTC. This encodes CASRKGLEGFNEQFF.